Below, 15 T cell receptor beta chains from the same sample are listed, as sequenced in a study of cytomegalovirus exposure and HLA in healthy donors (dated by TCRdb to between 2016 and 2019). The library relied on the immunoSEQ multiplex PCR assay. For the multiplex PCR, a mixture combining 60 forward primers for TCR Vbeta segments and 13 reverse primers for TCR Jbeta segments was used. In its TCRdb copy, this immuneACCESS table keeps in-frame sequences only and misses some clones. Where compared with another copy, unresolved V genes explain less than half of these, and the others have no known cause. Counted in this sample were 140,000 to 150,000 clones; about 82% of them appeared once. The ten largest make up around 3.7% of the sample. Sample: PBMCs. These receptors were obtained from a male donor in good health and CMV-seronegative.

The chain employs TRBV9 and TRBJ2-7; weak D call: TRBD2 (5 bases). This CDR3 is built from 12 residues. The V end was cut by 4 bases, the J end by 5 bases, with 10 bases between. Germline lookup yields CDR1 SGDLS and CDR2 YYNGEE. In DNA form, the CDR3 reads TGTGCCAGCAGCCCGAGGGAGAACGAGCAGTACTTC. It codes for CASSPRENEQYF.

The chain joins TRBV7-9 to TRBJ2-2, with D possibly TRBD1 on 6 matching bases. Trimming took 5 bases from V and 4 from J, leaving 11 bases between them. Germline V lookup: CDR1 SEHNR, CDR2 FQNEAQ (reference sequence). The CDR3 spans 14 residues. The CDR3 DNA sequence: TGTGCCAGCAGCGAAGACAGGACCACCGGGGAGCTGTTTTTT. Protein sequence: CASSEDRTTGELFF.

CDR3 sequence reads: CASSLWGTGATEQFF. CDR3 coding DNA: TGTGCCAGCAGCTTGTGGGGGACAGGGGCTACTGAGCAGTTCTTC. The V and J genes are TRBV7-2 and TRBJ2-1; 10 nucleotides agree with TRBD1. The CDR3 has 15 residues. J lost 9 bases, V lost 3 bases, and 8 bases had no gene match. Germline CDR1 and CDR2: SGHTA and FQGNSA.

V gene TRBV6-1 combines with J gene TRBJ1-1; 7 positions match TRBD1. The germline V gene has CDR1 MNHNS and CDR2 SASEGT. V lost 6 bases to trimming and J lost 1 base; unmatched junction nucleotides: 2. The CDR3 runs to 13 residues. CDR3 in amino acids: CASRGQRNTEAFF. The DNA for the CDR3 is TGTGCCAGCAGGGGACAGCGGAACACTGAAGCTTTCTTT.

The CDR3 coding sequence is TGTGCCAGCAGTGAACCGAGGGGGGGAGGGATGGACCCCACAGATACGCAGTATTTT. Its protein product is CASSEPRGGGMDPTDTQYF. The genes are TRBV2 and TRBJ2-3; TRBD2 might be the D (7 bases). Germline V gives CDR1 SNHLY, CDR2 FYNNEI. The CDR3 loop spans 19 amino acids. V lost 2 bases and J 2 bases, leaving 23 bases between the germline ends.

V gene TRBV6-4 combines with J gene TRBJ2-7; 14 nucleotides line up with TRBD2. Germline CDR1 MRHNA, CDR2 SNTAGT. V lost 2 bases, J lost 5 bases, and 11 bases stayed unmatched. This CDR3 contains 18 residues. The CDR3 protein is CASSDPGTSGGRSHEQYF. The CDR3 DNA is TGTGCCAGCAGTGACCCCGGGACTAGCGGGGGCCGTAGCCACGAGCAGTACTTC.

The J gene is TRBJ2-1, the V gene TRBV5-4, with 8 bases aligning to TRBD2. V was clipped by 4 bases and J by 6 bases; unmatched bases: 9. This CDR3 spans 15 amino acids. Germline V gives CDR1 SGHNT, CDR2 YYREEE (reference sequence). As DNA, the CDR3 is TGTGCCAGCAGCCCTAATGGCGGGAGGTCCAATGAGCAGTTCTTC. Amino acid sequence: CASSPNGGRSNEQFF.

V gene TRBV27 combines with J gene TRBJ2-1; tentative D call: TRBD1 (5 bases). Trimming removed 5 bases at V and 8 bases at J, with 16 bases between. This CDR3 region has 14 residues. The germline CDR1 and CDR2 sequences are MNHEY and SMNVEV (reference sequence). The CDR3 nucleotides are TGTGCCAGCAGTGTTGGACCGGACACCGATGAGCAGTTCTTC. It encodes CASSVGPDTDEQFF.

In regard to this clone: An end of the junction differs from the germline gene, which may be a read error. V and J are TRBV11-1 and TRBJ2-7; D is uncertain. The CDR3 is 15 amino acids. Looked up from germline, CDR1 is SGHAT and CDR2 is FQDESV (reference sequence). The DNA of the CDR3 is TGTGCCAGCAGCTCCGGGTCCCCAGTATACTACGAGCGGTACTTC. Its translation: CASSSGSPVYYERYF.

The V call is TRBV7-9, the J call TRBJ1-2; 8 bases agree with TRBD1. Germline values: CDR1 SEHNR, CDR2 FQNEAQ (reference sequence). With 5 bases clipped from V and 3 bases from J, the junction kept 14 bases outside the gene matches. CDR3 size: 17 residues. CDR3 sequence: CASSPHLRTGTYYGYTF. In DNA, the CDR3 is TGTGCCAGCAGCCCCCACCTCCGGACAGGGACCTACTATGGCTACACCTTC.

The rearrangement links TRBV6-1 to TRBJ1-1, with D hard to call. CDR3 size: 14 residues. The germline V gene has CDR1 MNHNS and CDR2 SASEGT. Between the trimmed V and J ends, which lost 2 bases and 1 base, there was a span of 8 bases. The CDR3 here is CASSEMATNTEAFF. The CDR3, as DNA: TGTGCCAGCAGTGAAATGGCAACGAACACTGAAGCTTTCTTT.

This chain links TRBV28 with TRBJ2-7; 11 bases are shared with TRBD2. Trimming cost V 5 bases and J 2 bases; bases outside gene matches: 2. CDR1 is MDHEN and CDR2 is SYDVKM in the germline V gene. The CDR3 covers 14 residues. The CDR3 nucleotides read TGTGCCAGCAGTCTACTAGCGGGGGCCTACGAGCAGTACTTC. Translating it yields CASSLLAGAYEQYF.

V and J are TRBV27 and TRBJ1-1; D is possibly TRBD1 (6 bases). The CDR3 totals 17 residues. Germline V gene data show CDR1 as MNHEY and CDR2 as SMNVEV (reference sequence). V was trimmed by 3 bases and J by 3 bases, leaving 20 bases between them. The CDR3 sequence is CASSFRKTGGLDTEAFF. The CDR3 bases are TGTGCCAGCAGTTTTCGGAAAACCGGGGGGCTAGACACTGAAGCTTTCTTT.

Notes on this clone: Since a much larger clone is just one base distant, this may be a read error. The rearrangement uses TRBV7-9 and TRBJ1-2; D is uncertain. CDR1 SEHNR and CDR2 FQNEAQ come from the germline V gene (reference sequence). V dropped 5 bases and J dropped 3 bases, with 7 bases sitting between them. The CDR3 extends over 12 amino acids. Here the CDR3 reads CASSPGDYGYTF. CDR3 DNA: TGTGCCAGCAGCCCCGGGGACTATGGCTACACCTTC. Filled out from reference TRBV7-9 and TRBJ1-2, the complete variable domain reads DTGVSQNPRHKITKRGQNVTFRCDPISEHNRLYWYRQTLGQGPEFLTYFQNEAQLEKSRLLSDRFSAERPKGSFSTLEIQRTEQGDSAMYLCASSPGDYGYTFGSGTRLTVV.

Only one count was recorded for this clone. This chain links TRBV6-6 with TRBJ2-1, with 10 bases fitting TRBD1. The CDR3 covers 16 residues. The junction had 7 bases not matched to a gene; V was cut back by 2 bases and J by 6 bases. Germline V gives CDR1 MNHNY, CDR2 SVGAGI (reference sequence). CDR3 sequence reads: CASSYGKGTGANEQFF. The CDR3 nucleotides read TGTGCCAGCAGTTACGGGAAAGGGACAGGGGCCAATGAGCAGTTCTTC.